The 3 T cell receptor beta chains below were found in one sample sequenced in a study of cytomegalovirus exposure and HLA in healthy donors. This PCR relied on a set of 60 Vbeta primers and 13 Jbeta primers. Assay: immunoSEQ multiplex PCR; the TCRdb copy retains only in-frame clones and omits some. The data contain roughly 120,000 clones, about 80% of them singletons. Sequenced sample: PBMCs. These receptors all come from a woman aged 18-29 years in good health and CMV-seropositive.

V is TRBV5-6 and J is TRBJ2-2; 10 bases are a match to TRBD1. CDR1 SGHDT and CDR2 YYEEEE come from the germline V gene. The CDR3 is made up of 15 amino acids. V lost 3 bases and J lost 4; bases outside the gene matches: 3. The DNA of the CDR3 is TGTGCCAGCAGCTCCAGGACAGGGGGCACCGGGGAGCTGTTTTTT. Protein sequence: CASSSRTGGTGELFF.

The chain links TRBV4-1 to TRBJ2-5; maybe TRBD2 (6 bases). V was pared by 1 base and J by 2 bases, with 23 bases between. The CDR3 length is 19 residues. From germline, CDR1 is MGHRA and CDR2 YSYEKL. The CDR3 nucleotides read TGCGCCAGCAGCCAAGTCGGCCTAGTTGGGGTGGAGGGGCAAGAGACCCAGTACTTC. It yields the protein CASSQVGLVGVEGQETQYF.

The chain employs TRBV5-1 and TRBJ2-4; 15 bases are shared with TRBD2. CDR1 and CDR2 (germline): SGHRS, YFSETQ. This CDR3 has 19 amino acids. V shed 4 bases and J 4 bases; nucleotides not matched to a gene: 12. The CDR3: CASSQNPGLAGGAKNIQYF. The CDR3 DNA reads TGCGCCAGCAGCCAAAATCCGGGACTAGCGGGAGGAGCAAAAAACATTCAGTACTTC.